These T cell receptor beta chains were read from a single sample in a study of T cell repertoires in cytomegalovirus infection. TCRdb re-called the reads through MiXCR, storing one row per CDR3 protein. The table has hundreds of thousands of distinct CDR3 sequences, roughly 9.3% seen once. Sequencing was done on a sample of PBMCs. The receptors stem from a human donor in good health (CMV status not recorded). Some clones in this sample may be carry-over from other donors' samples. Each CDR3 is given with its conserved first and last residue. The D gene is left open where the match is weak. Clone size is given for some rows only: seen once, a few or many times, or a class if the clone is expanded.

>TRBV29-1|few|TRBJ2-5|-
TGCAGCGTTGAAAACCAAGAGACCCAGTACTTC
CSVENQETQYF
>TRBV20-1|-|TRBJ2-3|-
TGCAGTGCCGGCAGAGGGGGTGTATCAGATACGCAGTATTTT
CSAGRGGVSDTQYF
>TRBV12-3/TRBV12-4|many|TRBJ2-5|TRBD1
TGTGCCAGCAAAGGGACAGGGAGAAGAGAAGAGACCCAGTACTTC
CASKGTGRREETQYF
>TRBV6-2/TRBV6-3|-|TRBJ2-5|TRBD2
TGTGCCAGCATCGAAACACTAGCGCCAGGGAAAACCCAGTACTTC
CASIETLAPGKTQYF
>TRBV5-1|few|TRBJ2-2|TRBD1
TGCGCCAGCAGCTTTCGTCACCCCGACAGGGGGACCGGGGAGCTGTTTTTT
CASSFRHPDRGTGELFF
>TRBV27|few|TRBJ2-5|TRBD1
TGTGCCAGCAGTTTATTGGGCAGGGGGCTCCAGTACTTC
CASSLLGRGLQYF
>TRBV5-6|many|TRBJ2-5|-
TGTGCCAGCAGCCCAATGCGGAGCGGTGGGTCCGAGACCCAGTACTTC
CASSPMRSGGSETQYF
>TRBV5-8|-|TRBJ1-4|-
TGTGCCAGCAGCTTTGGCGACAGAGATAATGAAAAACTGTTTTTT
CASSFGDRDNEKLFF
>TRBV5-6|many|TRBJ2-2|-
TGTGCCAGCAGCGCCGATAACACCGGGGAGCTGTTTTTT
CASSADNTGELFF
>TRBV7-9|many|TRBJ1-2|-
TGTGCCAGCGGCCTGCGGGGGGCGCACGGCTACACCTTC
CASGLRGAHGYTF
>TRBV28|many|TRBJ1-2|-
TGTGCCAGCAGTTTACTTACAGGGAACTATGGCTACACCTTC
CASSLLTGNYGYTF
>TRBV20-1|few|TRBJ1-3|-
TGCAGTGCTCCCTTTCGGGGAACTGGAAACACCATATATTTT
CSAPFRGTGNTIYF
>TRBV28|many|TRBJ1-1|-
TGTGCCAGCAGTTTCACCCAGTGGACTGAAGCTTTCTTT
CASSFTQWTEAFF
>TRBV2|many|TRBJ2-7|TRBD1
TGTGCCAGCAGAGCGGACAGGGACTACGAGCAGTACTTC
CASRADRDYEQYF
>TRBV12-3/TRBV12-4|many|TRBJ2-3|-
TGTGCCAGCAGTCGAAGGGACGGTGGGGCAGATACGCAGTATTTT
CASSRRDGGADTQYF
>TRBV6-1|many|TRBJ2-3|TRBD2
TGTGCCAGCAGTTTAGCGGGGCGGGCAGATACGCAGTATTTT
CASSLAGRADTQYF
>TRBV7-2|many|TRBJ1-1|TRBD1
TGTGCCAGCAGCTTACCGACCAGGACAGGGATGAACACTGAAGCTTTCTTT
CASSLPTRTGMNTEAFF
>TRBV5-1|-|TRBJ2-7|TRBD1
TGCGCCAGCAGCTTTTCCGGGACAGGGAGTTATCAGCAGTACTTC
CASSFSGTGSYQQYF
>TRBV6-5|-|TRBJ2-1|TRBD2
TGTGCCAGCAGTTACTCCGGGGGGGCCATTAATGAGCAGTTCTTC
CASSYSGGAINEQFF
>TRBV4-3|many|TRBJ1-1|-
TGCGCCAGCAGCCAAGAGGGCAGATACACTGAAGCTTTCTTT
CASSQEGRYTEAFF
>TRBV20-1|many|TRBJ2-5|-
TGCAGTGGAGATGAGGGGCAAGAGACCCAGTACTTC
CSGDEGQETQYF
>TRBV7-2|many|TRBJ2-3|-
TGTGCCAGCAGCAGACAGGGCACAGATACGCAGTATTTT
CASSRQGTDTQYF
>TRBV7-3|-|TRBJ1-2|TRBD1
TGTGCCAGCAGCTTAATGGGCGGACAGGGCCTCAACTATGGCTACACCTTC
CASSLMGGQGLNYGYTF
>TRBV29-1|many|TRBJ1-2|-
TGCAGCGTTGAAGGAGGTCAGGAGAACTATGGCTACACCTTC
CSVEGGQENYGYTF
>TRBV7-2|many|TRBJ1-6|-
TGTGCCAGCAGCTTAGTCCCGACGGCTGAGGGTAATTCACCCCTCCACTTT
CASSLVPTAEGNSPLHF
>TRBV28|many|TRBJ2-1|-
TGTGCCAGCAGTCTTCAGAGGAATGAGCAGTTCTTC
CASSLQRNEQFF